A single T cell receptor beta chain is shown here with its context. This clone was recorded once. What this receptor recognizes is not known. Base qualities are missing; no much larger clone stands one base away. TCRbeta CDR3 regions were amplified from genomic DNA using the immunoSEQ Assay, a bias-controlled multiplex PCR. In the paper's pipeline: The number of nucleated cells in each sample was estimated by amplification of reference gene primers within the assay. Sequence reads were collapsed and filtered to measure the absolute abundance of every unique TCRbeta CDR3 rearrangement. Productive Simpson clonality was computed per sample as the square root of Simpson's diversity index over productive rearrangements. TCRdb limited this immuneACCESS table to in-frame rearrangements with V and J called. A share of clones is missing; checked studies link under half to unresolved V genes, and the rest is unexplained. For V, J and clone size, that table is used; D and trimming come from the DNA. For this sample the table gives fewer than 120,000 clones, of which about 90% were detected only once. More than 4% of the sample lies in the top ten.

The collaborating institutions used their own protocols to collect whole blood in K2EDTA tubes. Collaborator samples were shipped for TCRbeta analysis as frozen whole blood, isolated PBMCs, or DNA extracted from either sample type. This sample stems from a study of blood T cell repertoires in COVID-19 (dated by TCRdb to 2018 to 2020). In terms of the full investigation: Samples covering the acute and convalescent phases of COVID-19 were provided by collaborators in the United States, Italy and Spain. The prospective study material was composed of cDNA or gDNA derived from T cells, B-cell-depleted T cells, or PBMCs. Deeply sampled blood TCRbeta repertoires from subjects exposed to, actively infected with, or recovered from COVID-19 were included in the dataset. The repertoires were released in a freely available public database intended as a resource for research on the immune response to SARS-CoV-2. Samples were obtained from the ongoing ImmuneRACE study (first 160 participants) and from about 1,300 subjects provided by 6 global collaborators. A de-identified subject ID, COVID-19 status, age in years and sex were almost always included in the sample metadata. HLA class I and class II types, where available, came from metadata supplied by the sample provider rather than from assay-based typing.

The paper as a whole reports these results and caveats: How much clinical and demographic metadata was included differed by source and by participant, and the metadata was provided uncurated.

V drops 3 bases and J drops 4 bases, leaving 12 bases in between. CDR1 and CDR2 were assigned from the germline V gene as SQVTM and ANQGSEA. The CDR3 holds 13 amino acids from the cysteine to the phenylalanine. Of all the DNA, just the CDR3 is kept, 39 bases in frame from base 1. The sequencing input was peripheral blood. The sequence is built from TRBV29-1 and TRBJ1-2, with no D gene named confidently. This sequence originates from a human donor in a cohort sampled during active COVID-19. This receptor has the CDR3 CSVDGDSGYGYTF. The nucleotide sequence reads TGCAGCGTTGATGGTGACTCGGGCTATGGCTACACCTTC.